The clone carrying this TCR beta chain appeared many times. What it recognizes is unknown. The sample originates from a study of T cell repertoires in cytomegalovirus infection. Study results and limitations: People with CMV and the relevant HLA were identified by cumulative public TCR beta family frequency.

CDR1 and CDR2 (germline): SGHTA, FQGNSA. The CDR3 totals 17 residues. With 1 base clipped from V and 3 bases from J, the junction kept 9 bases outside the gene matches. TCRdb processed the reads anew with MiXCR; each CDR3 protein has one entry. In the table there are about 440,000 distinct CDR3 sequences, under 40% of which are singletons. The TCR originated in a human donor in good health (CMV status not recorded). Some clones in this sample may be carry-over from other donors' samples. Sequenced input: PBMCs. The chain employs TRBV7-2 and TRBJ2-1, with 7 bases matching TRBD1. Here the CDR3 DNA reads TGTGCCAGCAGCTTAGATTGGCCAGGGGGATACTACAATGAGCAGTTCTTC. Translation: CASSLDWPGGYYNEQFF.